Listed here are 11 T cell receptor beta chains from one sample, sequenced in a study of blood T cells in healthy people across ages. The use of a sample-barcoded 5' primer and a J-beta primer mix characterized a second PCR of roughly 6 to 12 cycles. TCRdb reprocessed the 5' RACE reads with MiXCR, giving one entry per CDR3 protein. The sample includes roughly 900,000 distinct CDR3 sequences, around 46% of them seen just once. Material: blood. The receptor set was obtained from a man aged 25-40 years in good health.

This rearrangement joins TRBV10-3 to TRBJ2-1; TRBD2 agrees at 10 bases. This CDR3 is built from 15 residues. The trim removed 4 bases at V and 13 bases at J, leaving 13 bases unmatched. CDR1 ENHRY and CDR2 SYGVKD come from the germline V gene. CDR3 sequence: CAISGGSGGSETQFF. CDR3 DNA: TGTGCCATCAGTGGAGGTAGCGGGGGGTCAGAGACCCAGTTCTTC.

The chain recombines TRBV11-2 with TRBJ2-7, with TRBD2 matching 7 bases. Germline assignment: CDR1 SGHAT and CDR2 FQNNGV. The V gene end was trimmed by 2 bases and the J gene end by 3 bases; junction bases not matched to a gene: 13. This CDR3 comprises 17 residues. This CDR3 reads CASSLPTRLAPLYEQYF. CDR3 DNA: TGTGCCAGCAGCTTACCGACCAGACTAGCCCCTCTCTACGAGCAGTACTTC.

A few counts support this clonotype. J is TRBJ2-7 and V is TRBV13; possibly TRBD1 for D (6 bases). Trimming removed 4 bases from V and 4 bases from J, with 17 bases in between. This CDR3 is built from 15 residues. Per germline, CDR1 PRHDT and CDR2 FYEKMQ (reference sequence). The CDR3 DNA follows: TGTGCCAGCAGCTCCGCGGCAGGGGAAAGGTACGAGCAGTACTTC. It is translated as CASSSAAGERYEQYF.

The V gene is TRBV27, the J gene TRBJ2-1, with a tentative D call TRBD2 (6 bases). This CDR3 has 15 amino acids. Trimming took 8 bases from V and 5 from J, leaving 19 bases between them. The germline V gene has CDR1 MNHEY and CDR2 SMNVEV (reference sequence). DNA for the CDR3: TGTGCCAGCCGGCGGGACGTCCTCCGGGACAATGAGCAGTTCTTC. Protein product: CASRRDVLRDNEQFF.

To note about this clonotype: At one end the junction does not follow the germline gene, possibly because of a read error. V is TRBV7-7 and J is TRBJ2-5, with TRBD2 matching over 12 bases. The CDR3 is made up of 16 amino acids. In germline, CDR1 is SSHAT, CDR2 FNYEAQ (reference sequence). Here the CDR3 reads CASSRGLAGPQETQYF. CDR3 nucleotide sequence: TGTGCTAGCAGCAGAGGACTAGCGGGGCCTCAAGAGACCCAGTACTTC.

This clonotype came up a few times. The chain carries TRBV5-1 and TRBJ1-2; 7 bases map to TRBD1. The germline CDR1 and CDR2 sequences are SGHRS and YFSETQ. V was pared by 1 base and J by 6 bases, with 3 bases of the junction left unmatched. The length of the CDR3 is 13 residues. The CDR3: CASSLSQGDGYTF. In DNA, the CDR3 is TGCGCCAGCAGCTTGAGCCAGGGGGATGGCTACACCTTC.

The chain uses TRBV7-2 and TRBJ2-5; no clear D gene. V was clipped by 2 bases and J by 2 bases, with 6 bases between them. Germline V gene data show CDR1 as SGHTA and CDR2 as FQGNSA. CDR3 length: 13 residues. The CDR3 bases are TGTGCCAGCAGCTTAATTCGGCAAGAGACCCAGTACTTC. Translation gives CASSLIRQETQYF. Based on the CDR3 plus reference TRBV7-2 and TRBJ2-5, the full variable domain is GAGVSQSPSNKVTEKGKDVELRCDPISGHTALYWYRQSLGQGLEFLIYFQGNSAPDKSGLPSDRFSAERTGGSVSTLTIQRTQQEDSAVYLCASSLIRQETQYFGPGTRLLVL.

The chain recombines TRBV20-1 with TRBJ1-2; D is undetermined. The CDR3 loop spans 10 amino acids. Germline CDR1 is DFQATT and CDR2 is SNEGSKA (reference sequence). CDR3 sequence: CSVPNNGYTF. The DNA for the CDR3 is TGCAGCGTTCCTAATAATGGCTACACCTTC.

This chain connects TRBV9 to TRBJ2-1; the match to TRBD1 covers 7 bases. The CDR3 covers 14 residues. The V segment lost 4 bases and the J segment 8 bases; nucleotides outside the gene matches: 9. Germline V gene sequence: CDR1 SGDLS, CDR2 YYNGEE. The CDR3 is CASSSGTVLYEQFF. In DNA, the CDR3 is TGTGCCAGCAGCTCCGGGACAGTCCTTTATGAGCAGTTCTTC.

Only a few counts were recorded for this clonotype. The V call is TRBV6-2 or TRBV6-3, the J call TRBJ2-5; tentative D call: TRBD2 (6 bases). V lost 6 bases to trimming and J lost 6 bases, with 17 bases between them. The CDR3 is 14 residues long. CDR1 is MNHEY, CDR2 SVGEGT, per germline. The CDR3 spells CASSWDSLVKTQYF. DNA of the CDR3: TGTGCCAGCAGCTGGGACTCCCTCGTGAAGACCCAGTACTTC.

The chain uses TRBV18 and TRBJ1-5; D is possibly TRBD1 (5 bases). CDR3 length: 15 residues. Germline lookup yields CDR1 KGHSH and CDR2 LQKENI. Trimming stripped 0 bases from V and 9 bases from J, with 15 bases between. The CDR3 sequence: CASSPPGRNPRPQHF. The CDR3 DNA reads TGTGCCAGCTCACCACCGGGACGAAACCCCCGGCCCCAGCATTTT.